This T cell receptor beta chain was sequenced during a study of cytomegalovirus exposure and HLA in healthy donors. The study, taken as a whole, reports: Beyond CMV serostatus, there was no information to go on about immune exposure. An analysis done earlier found most TCR beta V segments productive about 90% or about 30% of the time.

The CDR3 loop spans 16 amino acids. CDR1 is SEHNR and CDR2 is FQNEAQ in the germline V gene (reference sequence). In the case of this clone: Its antigen is as yet unknown. The junction departs from the called germline gene at one end, perhaps through a read error.

Amplification used 60 Vbeta primers and 13 Jbeta primers. Assay: immunoSEQ multiplex PCR; the TCRdb copy retains only in-frame clones and omits some. In the table there are some 95,000 clones, under 85% of which are singletons. This receptor was taken from a man aged 45-60 years in good health and CMV-seropositive. The V and J genes are TRBV7-9 and TRBJ2-2; a weak D match, TRBD1 (6 bases). Sequencing used PBMCs. CDR3 region: CASSLSGQGNAGELFF. The CDR3 DNA is TGTGCCAGCAGCTTAAGTGGCCAGGGGAACGCCGGGGAGCTGTTTTTT.